Below are 21 T cell receptor beta chains sequenced from a single sample in a study of radiation and T cells in renal cell carcinoma. Noted time point: baseline pretreatment blood. Treatment here: 15 Gy SBRT to primary tumor, nephrectomy 4 weeks later. Here immunoSEQ multiplex PCR was the method, and the copy in TCRdb shows in-frame clones only, minus some. The data show roughly 150,000 clones, roughly 90% seen once. Source: blood, taken from a patient whose treatment included radiotherapy and nephrectomy. The origin of the receptors is a woman aged 65 to 85 with renal cell carcinoma.

The rearrangement uses TRBV11-1 and TRBJ2-5; no clear D gene. Trimming left V 1 base short and J 1 base short, with 7 bases between. Germline CDR1 and CDR2: SGHAT and FQDESV (reference sequence). This CDR3 has 14 residues. The chain's CDR3 is CASSLVFPQETQYF. The CDR3 DNA is TGTGCCAGCAGCTTAGTCTTCCCCCAAGAGACCCAGTACTTC.

This chain's CDR3 is CASSYSPGLNYGYTF. The CDR3 DNA sequence: TGTGCCAGCAGTTACTCGCCAGGTTTGAACTATGGCTACACCTTC. This chain joins TRBV6-6 and TRBJ1-2; no reliable D call. The germline gives CDR1 MNHNY, CDR2 SVGAGI (reference sequence). Trimming removed 0 bases at V and 2 bases at J, with 10 bases between. This CDR3 has 15 amino acids.

This chain connects TRBV15 to TRBJ2-5; 8 bases map to TRBD1. Germline lookup yields CDR1 LNHNV and CDR2 YYDKDF (reference sequence). V shed 0 bases and J 1 base; nucleotides not matched to a gene: 4. The CDR3 sequence is 16 residues long. The CDR3 nucleotides read TGTGCCACCAGCAGAGATCTTCAGGGGGCCCAAGAGACCCAGTACTTC. This gives the protein CATSRDLQGAQETQYF. Supplemented by reference TRBV15 and TRBJ2-5, the full variable domain reads DAMVIQNPRYQVTQFGKPVTLSCSQTLNHNVMYWYQQKSSQAPKLLFHYYDKDFNNEADTPDNFQSRRPNTSFCFLDIRSPGLGDTAMYLCATSRDLQGAQETQYFGPGTRLLVL.

The rearrangement joins TRBV13 to TRBJ2-3; 8 bases match TRBD1. V dropped 5 bases and J dropped 2; count of bases not matched to a gene: 9. The V gene's germline CDR1 is PRHDT and CDR2 FYEKMQ (reference sequence). CDR3 length equals 16 residues. CDR3 sequence reads: CASSLRTGPLTDTQYF. The DNA for the CDR3 is TGTGCCAGCAGCCTCCGGACAGGGCCTCTCACAGATACGCAGTATTTT.

Comment on this clone: A junction end diverges from the germline sequence, so it may reflect a read error. This chain connects TRBV6-1 to TRBJ2-2; no firm D call. Germline CDR1 MNHNS, CDR2 SASEGT. This CDR3 has 13 residues. CDR3 in amino acids: CASSKSALGGPSF. Here the CDR3 DNA reads TGTGCCAGCAGTAAGTCCGCCTTGGGTGGTCCTTCTTTT.

V is TRBV4-2 and J is TRBJ1-1; D is unclear. V lost 2 bases and J lost 4, with 14 bases in between. The CDR3 runs to 15 residues. Germline loops: CDR1 LGHNA, CDR2 YNFKEQ. The CDR3 spells CASSQRTSEGTEAFF. Written as DNA, the CDR3 is TGTGCCAGCAGCCAAAGGACCTCCGAGGGCACTGAAGCTTTCTTT.

The chain combines TRBV5-1 with TRBJ2-2; 7 bases align to TRBD1. The CDR3 extends over 15 amino acids. V was clipped by 2 bases and J by 4 bases; unmatched bases: 5. Per germline, CDR1 SGHRS and CDR2 YFSETQ. CDR3 amino acids: CASSFPGQSTGELFF. The CDR3 DNA sequence: TGCGCCAGCAGCTTTCCGGGACAGTCCACCGGGGAGCTGTTTTTT.

The chain joins TRBV5-1 to TRBJ2-3; 7 bases fit TRBD2. This CDR3 region has 15 residues. Germline trimming cut 5 bases from V and 2 bases from J; bases unmatched to any gene: 8. Germline V gene sequence: CDR1 SGHRS, CDR2 YFSETQ. CDR3 sequence reads: CASRPSGVHTDTQYF. The DNA for the CDR3 is TGCGCCAGCAGGCCCAGCGGGGTCCACACAGATACGCAGTATTTT. Drawing the rest from reference TRBV5-1 and TRBJ2-3, the complete variable domain is KAGVTQTPRYLIKTRGQQVTLSCSPISGHRSVSWYQQTPGQGLQFLFEYFSETQRNKGNFPGRFSGRQFSNSRSEMNVSTLELGDSALYLCASRPSGVHTDTQYFGPGTRLTVL.

The chain couples TRBV2 to TRBJ2-3; D is unresolved. Germline-derived CDR1 and CDR2 are SNHLY and FYNNEI. The CDR3 is made up of 14 amino acids. V was trimmed by 4 bases and J by 6 bases, leaving 14 bases between them. The CDR3 loop is CASSVLPRGDTQYF. CDR3 in DNA: TGTGCCAGCAGTGTACTCCCTCGTGGGGATACGCAGTATTTT. Complete variable domain (other parts from reference TRBV2 and TRBJ2-3): EPEVTQTPSHQVTQMGQEVILRCVPISNHLYFYWYRQILGQKVEFLVSFYNNEISEKSEIFDDQFSVERPDGSNFTLKIRSTKLEDSAMYFCASSVLPRGDTQYFGPGTRLTVL.

V is TRBV5-1 and J is TRBJ1-4; 10 positions match TRBD1. This CDR3 contains 17 residues. CDR1 and CDR2 from the germline V gene are SGHRS and YFSETQ. J was trimmed by 0 bases and V by 3 bases; bases with no gene match: 5. CDR3 sequence (DNA): TGCGCCAGCAGCTCGGGACAGGGGAGGGCAACTAATGAAAAACTGTTTTTT. It translates to CASSSGQGRATNEKLFF.

This clone was detected a few times. This sequence joins TRBV7-9 and TRBJ1-1, with a weak D call TRBD1 (5 bases). CDR1 and CDR2 from the germline V gene are SEHNR and FQNEAQ (reference sequence). The V end was cut by 8 bases, the J end by 0 bases, with 16 bases between. The CDR3 loop spans 15 amino acids. CDR3 sequence reads: CASGEGRQVNTEAFF. As DNA, the CDR3 is TGTGCCAGCGGGGAGGGGCGGCAGGTGAACACTGAAGCTTTCTTT.

This clone was detected only a few times. V usage is TRBV10-3 and J usage is TRBJ1-1; D uncertain. Germline assignment: CDR1 ENHRY and CDR2 SYGVKD. The CDR3 runs 15 residues. The ends were cut back, 0 bases at V and 8 bases at J, with 16 bases in the middle. The CDR3 spells CAISESNWSVAEAFF. CDR3 in DNA: TGTGCCATCAGTGAGTCGAACTGGTCCGTTGCAGAAGCTTTCTTT.

The chain's CDR3 is CASSGLGETQYF. CDR3 bases: TGTGCCAGCAGTGGCCTAGGGGAGACCCAGTACTTC. V and J are TRBV6-6 and TRBJ2-5; D is ambiguous. Germline CDR1 reads MNHNY; CDR2 reads SVGAGI (reference sequence). The CDR3 extends over 12 amino acids. Deletions cut 5 bases from V and 5 bases from J, with 9 bases between.

The gene calls are TRBV5-4 and TRBJ1-1; D remains ambiguous. Germline V gene lookup returns CDR1 SGHNT and CDR2 YYREEE (reference sequence). V lost 2 bases and J lost 1, with 6 bases in between. The CDR3 has 13 residues. CDR3 protein: CASSFDTNTEAFF. The DNA of the CDR3 is TGTGCCAGCAGCTTCGACACGAACACTGAAGCTTTCTTT.

This sequence joins TRBV9 and TRBJ1-3, with 10 nucleotides matching TRBD1. Unmatched junction bases numbered 3, after V lost 2 bases and J lost 4 bases. The CDR3 runs 15 residues. Germline-derived CDR1 and CDR2 are SGDLS and YYNGEE. In DNA, the CDR3 is TGTGCCAGCAGCGTCGACAGGGGGCCCGGAAACACCATATATTTT. The encoded protein is CASSVDRGPGNTIYF.

This chain links TRBV7-3 with TRBJ2-7, with TRBD1 as a possible D gene (6 bases). Germline V gene lookup returns CDR1 SGHTA and CDR2 FQGTGA. Trimming removed 2 bases at V and 0 bases at J, with 11 bases between. This CDR3 is 15 amino acids long. The CDR3 coding sequence is TGTGCCAGCAGCTTAGCCGGGACATCCTCCTACGAGCAGTACTTC. Encoded protein: CASSLAGTSSYEQYF.

The J gene is TRBJ2-3, the V gene TRBV1; no check of the table's D call, TRBD2, against the DNA was made. TRBV1 is a recognized pseudogene. The CDR3 runs 15 residues. The CDR3 loop reads CTSSPRLEGTDTQYF. DNA for the CDR3: TGCACCAGCAGCCCGAGGCTAGAGGGCACAGATACGCAGTATTTT.

This clone was found once. The rearrangement joins TRBV15 to TRBJ2-3; 8 positions agree with TRBD2. Germline CDR1 and CDR2: LNHNV and YYDKDF (reference sequence). The V gene end was trimmed by 6 bases and the J gene end by 3 bases; junction bases not matched to a gene: 8. The CDR3 consists of 15 residues. Here the CDR3 reads CATRPGGPVTDTQYF. The CDR3 DNA reads TGTGCCACCAGACCGGGGGGGCCGGTTACAGATACGCAGTATTTT.

V usage is TRBV7-2 and J usage is TRBJ2-7, with unresolved D. The CDR3 totals 14 residues. Germline V lookup: CDR1 SGHTA, CDR2 FQGNSA. The V gene lost 2 bases and the J gene lost 0 bases, with 8 bases spanning the gap. The chain's CDR3 is CASSLPGYSYEQYF. The CDR3 bases are TGTGCCAGCAGCTTACCCGGGTACTCCTACGAGCAGTACTTC.

The chain combines TRBV7-2 with TRBJ1-2; D might be TRBD1 (5 bases). V was shortened by 4 bases and J by 8 bases, with 17 bases between the two germline ends. This CDR3 has 14 amino acids. In germline, CDR1 is SGHTA, CDR2 FQGNSA. The CDR3 reads CASSYSRGFRGYTF. In DNA, the CDR3 is TGTGCCAGCAGCTATAGTCGGGGGTTCAGGGGCTACACCTTC.

With respect to this clone: Other DNA sequences in this sample translate to the same CDR3. The CDR3: CASSQDIRTGHNEKLFF. DNA for the CDR3: TGCGCCAGCAGCCAAGATATCAGGACAGGCCACAATGAAAAACTGTTTTTT. The rearrangement links TRBV4-1 to TRBJ1-4; TRBD1 matches at 7 bases. Trimming removed 0 bases from V and 5 bases from J; junction bases left unmatched: 9. The CDR3 covers 17 residues. Germline V gene data show CDR1 as MGHRA and CDR2 as YSYEKL.